Detailed here is one TCR beta chain. Its matching antigen is unknown. The sample originates from a study of T cell responses to AZD1222 COVID-19 vaccine. Overall study findings and caveats: Just a handful of people given AZD1222 tested seropositive at baseline. Possibly, clonal diversity was underestimated; donors were largely white British and included more females. Once two AZD1222 doses were given, Spike-specific TCR breadth and depth went up. Samples come after the peak T cell response, not at day 14.

Measured with immunoSEQ multiplex PCR; TCRdb has only the in-frame clones, and not every one. The table includes 35,000 to 55,000 clones, around three quarters detected once. The CDR3 runs to 14 residues. The trim removed 4 bases at V and 4 bases at J, leaving 6 bases unmatched. Germline CDR1 reads SGHDN; CDR2 reads FVKESK. Sample: peripheral blood, taken 28 days after the second dose of the MenACWY control vaccine. The sequence came from an adult who received the MenACWY meningococcal vaccine as a control. The rearrangement uses TRBV14 and TRBJ1-2, with 7 bases aligning to TRBD1. The CDR3, as DNA: TGTGCCAGCAGCCCTCGACAGGGTAGCTATGGCTACACCTTC. The encoded protein is CASSPRQGSYGYTF.